The 17 T cell receptor beta chains below were found in one sample sequenced in a study of shared clonotypes between healthy human individuals. Only in-frame clones appear in the TCRdb table, and some are missing; sequencing was by immunoSEQ multiplex PCR. In the table there are over a million clones, roughly 96% of which are singletons. The sequenced sample consisted of naive CD4+ T cells sorted from blood. Subset specified: CD45RA+ positively selected. Receptor source: a man aged 25-40 years in good health.

The chain is built from TRBV11-2 and TRBJ1-5; D possibly corresponds to TRBD1 (6 bases). V lost 5 bases and J lost 5, with 13 bases in between. This CDR3 has 14 amino acids. Germline V gives CDR1 SGHAT, CDR2 FQNNGV. CDR3 DNA: TGTGCCAGCAGCGACAACTCAGGGGATCAGCCCCAGCATTTT. This codes for CASSDNSGDQPQHF.

Written as DNA, the CDR3 is TGTGCCAGCTCACCCTCCTACGGACCGAACACTGAAGCTTTCTTT. It is translated as CASSPSYGPNTEAFF. The V call is TRBV18, the J call TRBJ1-1; no clear D gene. The CDR3 sequence is 15 residues long. Trimming took off 3 bases at V and 1 base at J, with 12 bases between the two ends. From germline, CDR1 is KGHSH and CDR2 LQKENI.

J is TRBJ2-7 and V is TRBV9; 7 positions agree with TRBD2. Germline CDR1 and CDR2: SGDLS and YYNGEE. The CDR3 loop spans 16 amino acids. V gave up 3 bases and J gave up 2 bases; unmatched junction bases: 11. The CDR3: CASSAVSGLGPYEQYF. For the CDR3, the DNA is TGTGCCAGCAGCGCCGTTAGCGGGCTAGGTCCCTACGAGCAGTACTTC.

The chain recombines TRBV5-1 with TRBJ1-2; 7 bases are shared with TRBD1. Per the germline V gene, CDR1 is SGHRS and CDR2 is YFSETQ. V lost 5 bases, J lost 2 bases, and 6 bases stayed unmatched. The length of the CDR3 is 14 residues. The CDR3 region is CASRWTGENYGYTF. The CDR3 coding sequence is TGCGCCAGCAGGTGGACAGGCGAGAACTATGGCTACACCTTC.

The chain uses TRBV13 and TRBJ2-1; 10 bases are shared with TRBD1. The CDR3 extends over 17 amino acids. Trimming removed 3 bases from V and 4 bases from J; junction bases left unmatched: 9. Germline lookup yields CDR1 PRHDT and CDR2 FYEKMQ (reference sequence). CDR3 region: CASSFQFGTGEYNEQFF. CDR3 DNA: TGTGCCAGCAGCTTCCAATTTGGGACAGGGGAATACAATGAGCAGTTCTTC.

The genes are TRBV18 and TRBJ1-1; 8 bases line up with TRBD1. The junction had 15 bases not matched to a gene; V was cut back by 6 bases and J by 3 bases. Per germline, CDR1 KGHSH and CDR2 LQKENI. This CDR3 spans 17 amino acids. The CDR3 is CASSPSGPRGHDTEAFF. In DNA form, the CDR3 reads TGTGCCAGCTCGCCCTCCGGGCCCAGGGGGCATGACACTGAAGCTTTCTTT.

The genes are TRBV10-3 and TRBJ2-7; 8 bases agree with TRBD1. Germline V gene lookup returns CDR1 ENHRY and CDR2 SYGVKD. This CDR3 is built from 15 residues. The junction had 15 bases not matched to a gene; V was cut back by 10 bases and J by 4 bases. CDR3 nucleotides: TGTGCCACCGCAACAGGGGGTTCCTTCGGGTACGAGCAGTACTTC. This sequence encodes CATATGGSFGYEQYF.

The chain is built from TRBV5-1 and TRBJ2-1; D uncertain. Germline V CDR1 and CDR2: SGHRS, YFSETQ. CDR3 length: 14 residues. V was shortened by 0 bases and J by 0 bases, with 4 bases between the two germline ends. CDR3 residues: CASSLETSYNEQFF. CDR3 nucleotides: TGCGCCAGCAGCTTGGAGACCTCCTACAATGAGCAGTTCTTC.

The V and J genes are TRBV29-1 and TRBJ1-1; D not resolved. Germline V gene lookup returns CDR1 SQVTM and CDR2 ANQGSEA. Trimming took off 7 bases at V and 1 base at J, with 16 bases between the two ends. CDR3 size: 14 residues. The CDR3 protein is CSAPRYEGNTEAFF. The CDR3 DNA reads as TGCAGCGCCCCCAGGTACGAGGGGAACACTGAAGCTTTCTTT.

This sequence joins TRBV2 and TRBJ1-3; D gene ambiguous. The V and J ends lost 5 bases and 3 bases respectively, with 8 bases between them. The CDR3 sequence is 13 residues long. CDR1 and CDR2 from the germline V gene are SNHLY and FYNNEI. The CDR3 sequence: CASSSTNGNTIYF. CDR3 coding DNA: TGTGCCAGCAGTTCGACAAATGGAAACACCATATATTTT.

On this clone itself: At one boundary the junction diverges from the germline segment, which might be a read error. This chain uses TRBV28 with TRBJ2-7, with a weak D call TRBD2 (6 bases). The CDR3 is 15 residues long. Germline-derived CDR1 and CDR2 are MDHEN and SYDVKM. CDR3 sequence: CASSLGRDFSNEQYF. The CDR3, as DNA: TGTGCCAGCAGTTTAGGCAGGGACTTCTCCAACGAGCAGTACTTC.

The CDR3 loop reads CAGQGAVDTQYF. CDR3 DNA: TGCGCAGGACAGGGGGCCGTGGATACGCAGTATTTT. The chain joins TRBV29-1 to TRBJ2-3, with TRBD1 matching over 11 bases. Germline-derived CDR1 and CDR2 are SQVTM and ANQGSEA. The length of the CDR3 is 12 residues.

The chain combines TRBV5-4 with TRBJ2-1, with 16 nucleotides matching TRBD2. The CDR3 loop spans 20 amino acids. Germline values: CDR1 SGHNT, CDR2 YYREEE (reference sequence). Unmatched junction bases numbered 9, after V lost 0 bases and J lost 3 bases. In DNA form, the CDR3 reads TGTGCCAGCAGCTTGGCGGGACTAGCGGGAGGGCGCCACATCTACAATGAGCAGTTCTTC. It codes for CASSLAGLAGGRHIYNEQFF. Using reference TRBV5-4 and TRBJ2-1 for the parts outside the CDR3, the full variable domain is ETGVTQSPTHLIKTRGQQVTLRCSSQSGHNTVSWYQQALGQGPQFIFQYYREEENGRGNFPPRFSGLQFPNYSSELNVNALELDDSALYLCASSLAGLAGGRHIYNEQFFGPGTRLTVL.

The chain combines TRBV19 with TRBJ2-3, with D maybe TRBD2 (6 bases). This CDR3 contains 13 residues. Germline CDR1 and CDR2: LNHDA and SQIVND (reference sequence). V was shortened by 5 bases and J by 1 base, with 7 bases between the two germline ends. DNA of the CDR3: TGTGCCAGTAGTTGGGAGGGCACAGATACGCAGTATTTT. Translating gives CASSWEGTDTQYF. The full variable domain, rest sourced from reference TRBV19 and TRBJ2-3, is DGGITQSPKYLFRKEGQNVTLSCEQNLNHDAMYWYRQDPGQGLRLIYYSQIVNDFQKGDIAEGYSVSREKKESFPLTVTSAQKNPTAFYLCASSWEGTDTQYFGPGTRLTVL.

A note on this clone: This sample includes further DNA sequences coding for the same CDR3. CDR3 residues: CASSLPGQGTEAFF. For the CDR3, the DNA is TGTGCCAGCAGTTTGCCGGGACAGGGAACTGAAGCTTTCTTT. The V and J genes are TRBV28 and TRBJ1-1, with 9 positions matching TRBD1. The CDR3 sequence is 14 residues long. Trimming at V came to 3 bases and at J to 5 bases, leaving 4 bases not matched to a gene. Germline CDR1 reads MDHEN; CDR2 reads SYDVKM.

The V and J genes are TRBV5-5 and TRBJ2-1; TRBD2 is a possible D gene (5 bases). The CDR3 is 17 residues long. With 0 bases removed from V and 4 bases from J, the gap between germline ends came to 17 bases. Germline V gene sequence: CDR1 SGHKS, CDR2 YYEKEE (reference sequence). DNA for the CDR3: TGTGCCAGCAGCTTGGCCCCGGCGGAGCGAGGGTACAATGAGCAGTTCTTC. It encodes CASSLAPAERGYNEQFF. Full variable domain (missing parts from reference TRBV5-5 and TRBJ2-1): DAGVTQSPTHLIKTRGQQVTLRCSPISGHKSVSWYQQVLGQGPQFIFQYYEKEERGRGNFPDRFSARQFPNYSSELNVNALLLGDSALYLCASSLAPAERGYNEQFFGPGTRLTVL.

V and J are TRBV6-5 and TRBJ1-1, with 7 bases identical to TRBD1. V trimming: 10 bases; J trimming: 2 bases; junction bases outside the gene matches: 10. Germline CDR1 MNHEY, CDR2 SVGAGI. The CDR3 covers 14 residues. The CDR3: CATRSGTVNTEAFF. CDR3 coding DNA: TGTGCCACCAGATCGGGGACAGTAAACACTGAAGCTTTCTTT.